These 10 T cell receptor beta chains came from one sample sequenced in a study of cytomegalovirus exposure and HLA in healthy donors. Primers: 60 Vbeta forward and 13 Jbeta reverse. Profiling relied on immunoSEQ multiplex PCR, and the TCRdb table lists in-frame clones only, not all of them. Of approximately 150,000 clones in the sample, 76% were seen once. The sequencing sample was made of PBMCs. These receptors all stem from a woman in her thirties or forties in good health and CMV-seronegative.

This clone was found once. In DNA form, the CDR3 reads TGTGCCAGCAGTTACGGAGTCTTGGGGGGACACGAGCAGTACTTC. As protein: CASSYGVLGGHEQYF. This sequence joins TRBV6-5 and TRBJ2-7; possible D gene TRBD2, 6 bases. Trimming stripped 2 bases from V and 5 bases from J, with 16 bases between. CDR3 length: 15 residues. The germline CDR1 and CDR2 sequences are MNHEY and SVGAGI.

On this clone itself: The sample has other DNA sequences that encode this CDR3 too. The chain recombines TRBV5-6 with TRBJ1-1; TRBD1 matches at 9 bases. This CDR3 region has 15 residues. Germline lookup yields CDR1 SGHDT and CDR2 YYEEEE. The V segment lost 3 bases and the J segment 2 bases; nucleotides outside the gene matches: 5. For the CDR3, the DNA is TGTGCCAGCAGCTCCCCGGGACAGGGAAACACTGAAGCTTTCTTT. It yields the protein CASSSPGQGNTEAFF. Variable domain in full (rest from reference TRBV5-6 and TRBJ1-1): DAGVTQSPTHLIKTRGQQVTLRCSPKSGHDTVSWYQQALGQGPQFIFQYYEEEERQRGNFPDRFSGHQFPNYSSELNVNALLLGDSALYLCASSSPGQGNTEAFFGQGTRLTVV.

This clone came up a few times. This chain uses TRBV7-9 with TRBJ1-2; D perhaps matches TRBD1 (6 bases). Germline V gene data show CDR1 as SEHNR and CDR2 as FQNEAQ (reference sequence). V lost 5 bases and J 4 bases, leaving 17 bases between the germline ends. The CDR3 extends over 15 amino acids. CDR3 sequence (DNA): TGTGCCAGCAGCCCAGGGGCAGAGGCGGGCTATGGCTACACCTTC. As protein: CASSPGAEAGYGYTF.

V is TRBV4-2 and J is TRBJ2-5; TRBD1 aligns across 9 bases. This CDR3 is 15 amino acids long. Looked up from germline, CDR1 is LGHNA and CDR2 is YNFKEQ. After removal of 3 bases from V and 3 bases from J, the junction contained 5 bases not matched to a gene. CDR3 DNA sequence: TGTGCCAGCAGCCAGGGACAGGGAGGGGAAGAGACCCAGTACTTC. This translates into CASSQGQGGEETQYF.

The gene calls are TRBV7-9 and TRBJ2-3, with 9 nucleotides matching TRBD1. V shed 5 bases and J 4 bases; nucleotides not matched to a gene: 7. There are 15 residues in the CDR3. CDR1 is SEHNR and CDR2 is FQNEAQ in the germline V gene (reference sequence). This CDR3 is CASSAKDRGADTQYF. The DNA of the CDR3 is TGTGCCAGCAGCGCAAAGGACAGGGGCGCAGATACGCAGTATTTT.

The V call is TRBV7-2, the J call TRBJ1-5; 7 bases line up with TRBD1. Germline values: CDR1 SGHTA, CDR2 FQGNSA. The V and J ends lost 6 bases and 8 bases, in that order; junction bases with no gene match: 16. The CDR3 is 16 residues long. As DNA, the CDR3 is TGTGCCAGCAGACCGGGACAGCCAAAGGCCGAAGAGCCCCAGCATTTT. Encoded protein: CASRPGQPKAEEPQHF. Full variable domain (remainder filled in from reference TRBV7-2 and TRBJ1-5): GAGVSQSPSNKVTEKGKDVELRCDPISGHTALYWYRQSLGQGLEFLIYFQGNSAPDKSGLPSDRFSAERTGGSVSTLTIQRTQQEDSAVYLCASRPGQPKAEEPQHFGDGTRLSIL.

CDR3 DNA: TGCAGCGCTCAGGGTATCTCTGGAAACACCATATATTTT. This sequence encodes CSAQGISGNTIYF. The chain has TRBV29-1 and TRBJ1-3; TRBD1 might be the D (5 bases). Trimming stripped 7 bases from V and 0 bases from J, with 10 bases between. The CDR3 is 13 residues long. Germline V CDR1 and CDR2: SQVTM, ANQGSEA.

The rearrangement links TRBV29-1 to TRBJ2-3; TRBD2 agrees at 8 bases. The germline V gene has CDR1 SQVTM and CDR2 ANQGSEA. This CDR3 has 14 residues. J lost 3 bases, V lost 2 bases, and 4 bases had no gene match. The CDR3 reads CSVEQLAGTDTQYF. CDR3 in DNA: TGCAGCGTTGAACAGTTAGCGGGGACAGATACGCAGTATTTT.

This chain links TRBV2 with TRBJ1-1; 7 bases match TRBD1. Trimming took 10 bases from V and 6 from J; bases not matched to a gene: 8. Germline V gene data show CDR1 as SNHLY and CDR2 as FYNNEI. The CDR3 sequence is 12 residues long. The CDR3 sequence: CAIDRVAAEAFF. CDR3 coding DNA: TGTGCCATCGACAGGGTTGCCGCTGAAGCTTTCTTT.

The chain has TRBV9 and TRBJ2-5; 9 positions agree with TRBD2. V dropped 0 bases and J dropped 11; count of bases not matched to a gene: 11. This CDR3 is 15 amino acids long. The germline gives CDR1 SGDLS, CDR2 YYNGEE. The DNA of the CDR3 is TGTGCCAGCAGCGTAGATGGCGGGGGGGTACGCGTGCAGTACTTC. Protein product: CASSVDGGGVRVQYF. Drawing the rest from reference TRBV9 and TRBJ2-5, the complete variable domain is DSGVTQTPKHLITATGQRVTLRCSPRSGDLSVYWYQQSLDQGLQFLIQYYNGEERAKGNILERFSAQQFPDLHSELNLSSLELGDSALYFCASSVDGGGVRVQYFGPGTRLLVL.